The entry that follows covers one TCR beta chain sequence. Its antigen target is currently unknown. Base qualities are not at hand, and no much larger clone is one base apart. The sample's time point label, in plain terms: about 28 days (+/-7) after the second vaccine dose. AZD1222 recipients given second doses at about 4 weeks or at about 12 weeks were pooled, since spike-specific TCR depth and breadth were not found to differ between the two schedules. The vaccinee samples were drawn from two UK trials, COV001 and COV002, one of which was a single-blind randomized controlled phase 2/3 trial testing AZD1222 (ChAdOx1 nCoV-19) in healthy adults. For TCRbeta chain sequencing, PBMC samples from trial participants were taken at day 0 and at day 28 after the second dose. The CDR3 regions of human TCRbeta chains were analyzed by immunosequencing. The study's own analysis went as follows. TCRs in the repertoires were matched against a reference library of SARS-CoV-2-specific TCRs that had been generated with the MIRA antigen-specificity platform. Breadth meant the fraction of unique TCRs that were SARS-CoV-2-associated, whereas depth meant the fraction of total T cells that were SARS-CoV-2-associated. Using the MIRA data, each spike-specific TCR was mapped to the spike region that the TCR reacts to and placed in a CD4 or CD8 class. Log10-transformed breadth and depth values were compared by one-way ANOVA with Sidak's multiple comparisons tests. The source is immuneACCESS, and TCRdb retained only in-frame sequences with V and J called. Part of the clones is not carried over; for the studies checked, unresolved V genes explain less than half of this, and the remainder is unexplained. V, J and clone size derive from that table, while D and trimming were established from the DNA sequence. This sample lists 75,000 to 85,000 clones; around nine tenths were detected once. Clones ranked in the top ten supply under 14% of the sample.

The data stem from a study of T cell responses to AZD1222 COVID-19 vaccine (TCRdb year 2021). In terms of the full investigation: TCR sequencing was performed for roughly 240 trial participants, of whom roughly 200 were given two doses of AZD1222 and 26 were given two doses of MenACWY control vaccine. Enrollment into the trials was organized by age into subgroups of 18-55, 56-69 and 70-plus years, and those subgroups contained approximately 160, 26 and 62 TCR-sequenced participants, respectively. The paper as a whole reports these results and caveats: Conclusions about previously exposed vaccinees were limited because only 6 or 7 AZD1222 recipients were SARS-CoV-2 seropositive at baseline. The whole spike protein was spanned by vaccine-associated CD4 TCRs, and dominant responses were seen in regions 160-218 and 743-854. Because no day 14 peak-response samples were available, repertoires were characterized only after the peak T cell response. In the small 56-69-year group, the increase in depth fell short of significance, most likely because of low power. Spike-specific TCR breadth and depth rose significantly after two AZD1222 doses compared with day 0 and with MenACWY recipients. Reportedly, close to half of the unique spike-specific TCRs recognized epitopes lying outside the regions that are mutated in the B.1.351 and B.1.1.7 variants. Participants were mostly white British and included more females than males, and it was suggested by the authors that clonal diversity may have been underestimated.

Including the terminal cysteine and phenylalanine, the CDR3 comprises 13 residues. Only CDR3 DNA remains: 39 bases, in frame from the first base. Reading the germline V gene gives CDR1 SGHRS and CDR2 YFSETQ. V gives up 4 bases and J gives up 2 bases, and the segment between their germline ends measures 10 bases. The sequencing used peripheral blood, collected 28 days after the second AZD1222 dose. This receptor was obtained from an adult who received the AZD1222 COVID-19 vaccine. The chain uses TRBV5-1 and TRBJ2-7, with the D segment identity uncertain. This receptor carries the CDR3 CASSPGLTYEQYF. In nucleotide form, the sequence is TGCGCCAGCAGCCCGGGCCTTACCTACGAGCAGTACTTC.